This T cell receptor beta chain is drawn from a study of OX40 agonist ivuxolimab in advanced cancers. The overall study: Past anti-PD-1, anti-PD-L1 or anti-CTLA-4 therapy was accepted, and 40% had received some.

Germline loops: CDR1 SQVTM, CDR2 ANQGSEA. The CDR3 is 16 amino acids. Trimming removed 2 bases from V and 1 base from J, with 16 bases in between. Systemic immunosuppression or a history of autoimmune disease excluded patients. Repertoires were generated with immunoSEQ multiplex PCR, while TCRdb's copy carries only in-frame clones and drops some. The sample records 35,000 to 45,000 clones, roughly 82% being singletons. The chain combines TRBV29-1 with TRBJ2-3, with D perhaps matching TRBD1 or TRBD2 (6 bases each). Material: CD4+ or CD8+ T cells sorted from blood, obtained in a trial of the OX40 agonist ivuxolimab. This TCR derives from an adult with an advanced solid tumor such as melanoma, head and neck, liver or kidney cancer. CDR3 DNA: TGCAGCGTTGAATTTGGGGGGCGGATAGGCACAGATACGCAGTATTTT. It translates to CSVEFGGRIGTDTQYF.